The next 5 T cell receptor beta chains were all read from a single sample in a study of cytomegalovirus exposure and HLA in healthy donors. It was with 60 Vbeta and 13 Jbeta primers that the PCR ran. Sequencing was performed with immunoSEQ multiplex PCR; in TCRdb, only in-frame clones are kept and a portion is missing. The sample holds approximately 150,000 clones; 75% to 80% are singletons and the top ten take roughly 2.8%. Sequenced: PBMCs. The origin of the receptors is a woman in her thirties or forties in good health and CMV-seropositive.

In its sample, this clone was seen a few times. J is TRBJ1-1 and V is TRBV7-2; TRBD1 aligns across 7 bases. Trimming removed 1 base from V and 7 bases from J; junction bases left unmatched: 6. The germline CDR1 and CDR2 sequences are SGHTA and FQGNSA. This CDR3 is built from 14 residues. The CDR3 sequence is CASSLGRGLSEAFF. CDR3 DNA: TGTGCCAGCAGCTTAGGAAGGGGGCTTAGTGAAGCTTTCTTT.

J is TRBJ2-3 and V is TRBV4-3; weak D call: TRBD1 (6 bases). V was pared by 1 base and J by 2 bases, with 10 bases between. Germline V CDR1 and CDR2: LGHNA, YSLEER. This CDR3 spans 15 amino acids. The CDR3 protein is CASSQARTATDTQYF. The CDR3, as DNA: TGCGCCAGCAGCCAAGCTAGGACAGCCACAGATACGCAGTATTTT.

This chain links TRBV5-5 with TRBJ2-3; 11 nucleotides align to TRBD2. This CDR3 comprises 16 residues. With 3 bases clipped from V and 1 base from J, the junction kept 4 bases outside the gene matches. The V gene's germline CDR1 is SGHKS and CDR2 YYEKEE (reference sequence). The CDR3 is CASSSELAGGTDTQYF. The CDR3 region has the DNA TGTGCCAGCAGCTCGGAACTAGCGGGAGGCACAGATACGCAGTATTTT. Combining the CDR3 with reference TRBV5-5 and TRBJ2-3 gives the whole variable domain DAGVTQSPTHLIKTRGQQVTLRCSPISGHKSVSWYQQVLGQGPQFIFQYYEKEERGRGNFPDRFSARQFPNYSSELNVNALLLGDSALYLCASSSELAGGTDTQYFGPGTRLTVL.

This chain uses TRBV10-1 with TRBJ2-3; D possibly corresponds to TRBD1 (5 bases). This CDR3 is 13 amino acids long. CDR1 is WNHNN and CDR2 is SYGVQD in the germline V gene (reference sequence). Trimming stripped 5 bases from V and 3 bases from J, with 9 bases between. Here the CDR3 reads CASSSQGTDTQYF. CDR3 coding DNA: TGCGCCAGCAGTTCCCAGGGAACAGATACGCAGTATTTT.

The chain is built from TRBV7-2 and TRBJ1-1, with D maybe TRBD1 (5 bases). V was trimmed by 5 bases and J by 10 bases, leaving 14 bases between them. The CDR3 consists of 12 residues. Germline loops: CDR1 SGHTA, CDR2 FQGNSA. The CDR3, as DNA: TGTGCCAGCAGCCTTCAGGGATTTGGAGCTTTCTTT. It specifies CASSLQGFGAFF. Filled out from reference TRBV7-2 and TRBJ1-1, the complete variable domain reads GAGVSQSPSNKVTEKGKDVELRCDPISGHTALYWYRQSLGQGLEFLIYFQGNSAPDKSGLPSDRFSAERTGGSVSTLTIQRTQQEDSAVYLCASSLQGFGAFFGQGTRLTVV.